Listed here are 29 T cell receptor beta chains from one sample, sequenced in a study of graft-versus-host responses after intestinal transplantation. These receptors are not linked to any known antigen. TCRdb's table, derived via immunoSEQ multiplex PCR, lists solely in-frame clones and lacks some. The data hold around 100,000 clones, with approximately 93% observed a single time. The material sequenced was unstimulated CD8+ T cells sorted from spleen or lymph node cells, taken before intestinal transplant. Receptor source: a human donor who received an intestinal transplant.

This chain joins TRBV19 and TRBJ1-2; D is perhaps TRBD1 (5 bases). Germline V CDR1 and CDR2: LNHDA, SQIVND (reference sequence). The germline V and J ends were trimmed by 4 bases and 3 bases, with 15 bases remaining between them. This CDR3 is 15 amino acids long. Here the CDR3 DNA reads TGTGCCAGTAGTAATGGGGCTCCCCAGTACTATGGCTACACCTTC. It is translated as CASSNGAPQYYGYTF.

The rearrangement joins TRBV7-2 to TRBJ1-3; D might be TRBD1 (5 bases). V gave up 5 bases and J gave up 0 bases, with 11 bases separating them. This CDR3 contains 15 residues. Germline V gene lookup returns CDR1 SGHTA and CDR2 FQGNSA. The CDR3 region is CASSPDSNSGNTIYF. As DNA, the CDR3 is TGTGCCAGCAGCCCAGACAGCAACTCTGGAAACACCATATATTTT.

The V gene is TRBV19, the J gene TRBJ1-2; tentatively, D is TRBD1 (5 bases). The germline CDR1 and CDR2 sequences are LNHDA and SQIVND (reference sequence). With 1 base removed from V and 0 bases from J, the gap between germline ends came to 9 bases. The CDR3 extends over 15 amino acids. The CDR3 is CASSIAGTSNYGYTF. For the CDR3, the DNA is TGTGCCAGTAGTATAGCCGGGACGTCTAACTATGGCTACACCTTC.

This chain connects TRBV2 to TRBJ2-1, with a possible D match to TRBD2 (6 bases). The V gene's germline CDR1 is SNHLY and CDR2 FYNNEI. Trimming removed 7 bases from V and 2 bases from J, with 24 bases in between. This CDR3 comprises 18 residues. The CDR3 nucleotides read TGTGCCAGCAACCCTAGGGGAGGAAGGGGCCTAACCTACAATGAGCAGTTCTTC. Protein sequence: CASNPRGGRGLTYNEQFF. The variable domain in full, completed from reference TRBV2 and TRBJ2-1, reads EPEVTQTPSHQVTQMGQEVILRCVPISNHLYFYWYRQILGQKVEFLVSFYNNEISEKSEIFDDQFSVERPDGSNFTLKIRSTKLEDSAMYFCASNPRGGRGLTYNEQFFGPGTRLTVL.

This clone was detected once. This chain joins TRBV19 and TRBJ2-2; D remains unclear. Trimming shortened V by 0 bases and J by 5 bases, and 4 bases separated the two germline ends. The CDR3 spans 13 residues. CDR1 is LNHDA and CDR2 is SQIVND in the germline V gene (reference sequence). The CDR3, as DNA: TGTGCCAGTAGTATAGATCCAACCGGGGAGCTGTTTTTT. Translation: CASSIDPTGELFF.

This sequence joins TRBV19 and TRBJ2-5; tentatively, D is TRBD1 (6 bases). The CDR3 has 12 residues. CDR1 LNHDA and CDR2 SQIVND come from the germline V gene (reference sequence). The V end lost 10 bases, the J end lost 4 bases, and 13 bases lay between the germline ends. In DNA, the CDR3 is TGTGCCACCACAGGGCACGGAGAGACCCAGTACTTC. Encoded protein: CATTGHGETQYF.

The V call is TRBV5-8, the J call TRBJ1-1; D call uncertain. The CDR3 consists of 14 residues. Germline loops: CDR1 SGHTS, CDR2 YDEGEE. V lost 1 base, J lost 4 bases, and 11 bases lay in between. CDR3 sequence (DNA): TGTGCCAGCAGCTTGTCCGGGGTCTCCACTGAAGCTTTCTTT. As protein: CASSLSGVSTEAFF. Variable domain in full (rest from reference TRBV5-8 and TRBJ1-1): EAGVTQSPTHLIKTRGQQATLRCSPISGHTSVYWYQQALGLGLQFLLWYDEGEERNRGNFPPRFSGRQFPNYSSELNVNALELEDSALYLCASSLSGVSTEAFFGQGTRLTVV.

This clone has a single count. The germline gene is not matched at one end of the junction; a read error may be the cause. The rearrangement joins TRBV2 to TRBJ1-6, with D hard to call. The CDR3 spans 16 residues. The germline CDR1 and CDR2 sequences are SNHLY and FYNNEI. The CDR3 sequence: CASCENSAGYNSPLHF. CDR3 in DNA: TGTGCCAGCTGTGAAAATTCAGCGGGGTATAATTCACCCCTCCACTTT.

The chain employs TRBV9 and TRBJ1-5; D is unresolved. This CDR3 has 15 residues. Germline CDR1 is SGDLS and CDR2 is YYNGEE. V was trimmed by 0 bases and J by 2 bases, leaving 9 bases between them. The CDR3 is CASSVGAFGNQPQHF. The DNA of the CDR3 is TGTGCCAGCAGCGTAGGAGCGTTCGGCAATCAGCCCCAGCATTTT.

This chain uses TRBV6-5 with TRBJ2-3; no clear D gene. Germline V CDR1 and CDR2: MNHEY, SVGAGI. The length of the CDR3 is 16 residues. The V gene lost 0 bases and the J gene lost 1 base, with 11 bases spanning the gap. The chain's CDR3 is CASSYSRFQGTDTQYF. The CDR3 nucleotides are TGTGCCAGCAGTTACTCGAGGTTCCAGGGCACAGATACGCAGTATTTT.

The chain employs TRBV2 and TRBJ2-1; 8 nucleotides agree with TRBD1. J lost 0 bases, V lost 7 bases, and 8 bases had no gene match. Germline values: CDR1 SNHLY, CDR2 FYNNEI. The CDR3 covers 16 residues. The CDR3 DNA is TGTGCCAGCAATACAGGACAGGGCACCTCCTACAATGAGCAGTTCTTC. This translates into CASNTGQGTSYNEQFF.

The CDR3 spells CASSLQGFANTGELFF. The CDR3 bases are TGTGCCAGCAGCTTACAGGGCTTCGCGAACACCGGGGAGCTGTTTTTT. The gene calls are TRBV5-4 and TRBJ2-2; a weak D match, TRBD1 (6 bases). Between the trimmed V and J ends, which lost 2 bases and 0 bases, there was a span of 11 bases. Germline V lookup: CDR1 SGHNT, CDR2 YYREEE (reference sequence). This CDR3 region has 16 residues.

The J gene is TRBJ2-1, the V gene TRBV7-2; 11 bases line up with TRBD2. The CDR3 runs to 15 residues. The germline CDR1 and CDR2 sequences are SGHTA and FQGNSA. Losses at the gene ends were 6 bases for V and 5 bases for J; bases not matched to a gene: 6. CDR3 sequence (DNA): TGTGCCAGCAGACCAGGGACTAGCGGTAACAATGAGCAGTTCTTC. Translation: CASRPGTSGNNEQFF.

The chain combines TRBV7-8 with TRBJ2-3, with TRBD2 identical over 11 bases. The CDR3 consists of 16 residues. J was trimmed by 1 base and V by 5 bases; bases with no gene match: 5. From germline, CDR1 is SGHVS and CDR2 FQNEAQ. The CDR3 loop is CASSITSGGGTDTQYF. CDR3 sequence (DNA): TGTGCCAGCAGCATCACTAGCGGGGGAGGCACAGATACGCAGTATTTT. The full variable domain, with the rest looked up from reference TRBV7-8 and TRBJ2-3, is GAGVSQSPRYKVAKRGQDVALRCDPISGHVSLFWYQQALGQGPEFLTYFQNEAQLDKSGLPSDRFFAERPEGSVSTLKIQRTQQEDSAVYLCASSITSGGGTDTQYFGPGTRLTVL.

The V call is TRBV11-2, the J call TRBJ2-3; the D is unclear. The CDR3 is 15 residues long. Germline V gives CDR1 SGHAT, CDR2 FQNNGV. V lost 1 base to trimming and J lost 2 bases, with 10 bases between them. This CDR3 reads CASSLVTGYTDTQYF. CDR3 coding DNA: TGTGCCAGCAGCTTAGTGACGGGCTACACAGATACGCAGTATTTT. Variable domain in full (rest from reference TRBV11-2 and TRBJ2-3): EAGVAQSPRYKIIEKRQSVAFWCNPISGHATLYWYQQILGQGPKLLIQFQNNGVVDDSQLPKDRFSAERLKGVDSTLKIQPAKLEDSAVYLCASSLVTGYTDTQYFGPGTRLTVL.

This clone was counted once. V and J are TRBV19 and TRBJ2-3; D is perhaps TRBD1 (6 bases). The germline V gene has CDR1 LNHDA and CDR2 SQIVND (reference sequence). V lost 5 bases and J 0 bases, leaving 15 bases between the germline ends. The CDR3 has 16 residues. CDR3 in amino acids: CASSFSGTTSTDTQYF. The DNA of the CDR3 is TGTGCCAGTAGTTTCTCCGGGACAACAAGCACAGATACGCAGTATTTT.

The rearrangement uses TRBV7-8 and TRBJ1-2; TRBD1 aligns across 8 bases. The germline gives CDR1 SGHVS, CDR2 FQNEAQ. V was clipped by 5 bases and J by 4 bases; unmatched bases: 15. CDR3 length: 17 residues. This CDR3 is CASSGDRLTRKTYGYTF. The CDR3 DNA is TGTGCCAGCAGCGGGGACAGGCTTACCCGAAAGACCTATGGCTACACCTTC.

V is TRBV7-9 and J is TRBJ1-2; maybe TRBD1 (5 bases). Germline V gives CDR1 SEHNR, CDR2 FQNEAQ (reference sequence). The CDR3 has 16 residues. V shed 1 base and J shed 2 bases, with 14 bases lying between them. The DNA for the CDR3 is TGTGCCAGCAGCTTAGGTCTTGACAGCGCGAACTATGGCTACACCTTC. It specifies CASSLGLDSANYGYTF.

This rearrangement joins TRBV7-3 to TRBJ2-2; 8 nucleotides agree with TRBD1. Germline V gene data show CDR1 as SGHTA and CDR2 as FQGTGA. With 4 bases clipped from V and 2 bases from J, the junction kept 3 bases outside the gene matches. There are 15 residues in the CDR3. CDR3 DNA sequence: TGTGCCAGCAGCTACGACAGGGGAAACACCGGGGAGCTGTTTTTT. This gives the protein CASSYDRGNTGELFF.

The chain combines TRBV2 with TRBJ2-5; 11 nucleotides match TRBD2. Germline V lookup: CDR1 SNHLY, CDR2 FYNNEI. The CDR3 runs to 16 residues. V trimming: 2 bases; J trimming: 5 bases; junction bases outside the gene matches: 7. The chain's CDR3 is CASSEIAGGLGETQYF. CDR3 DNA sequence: TGTGCCAGCAGTGAAATAGCGGGGGGGCTCGGGGAGACCCAGTACTTC.

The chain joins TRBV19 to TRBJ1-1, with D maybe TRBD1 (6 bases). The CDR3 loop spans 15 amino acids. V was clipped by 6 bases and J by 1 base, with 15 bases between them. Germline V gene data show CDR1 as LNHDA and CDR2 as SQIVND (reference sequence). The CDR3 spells CASSQVWTANTEAFF. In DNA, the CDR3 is TGTGCCAGTAGCCAAGTATGGACAGCGAACACTGAAGCTTTCTTT.

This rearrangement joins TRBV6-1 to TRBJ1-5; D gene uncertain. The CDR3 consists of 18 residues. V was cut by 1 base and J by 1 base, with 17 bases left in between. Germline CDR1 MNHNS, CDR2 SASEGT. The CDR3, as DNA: TGTGCCAGCAGTGAAGGTGGACCCGCTAGGATCAGCAATCAGCCCCAGCATTTT. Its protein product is CASSEGGPARISNQPQHF.

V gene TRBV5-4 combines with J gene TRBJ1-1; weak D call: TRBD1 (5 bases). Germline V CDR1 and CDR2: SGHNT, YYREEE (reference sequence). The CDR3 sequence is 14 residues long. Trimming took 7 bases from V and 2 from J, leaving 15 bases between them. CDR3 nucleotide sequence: TGTGCCAGCGCCCGGGGAGGGGATAACACTGAAGCTTTCTTT. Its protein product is CASARGGDNTEAFF.

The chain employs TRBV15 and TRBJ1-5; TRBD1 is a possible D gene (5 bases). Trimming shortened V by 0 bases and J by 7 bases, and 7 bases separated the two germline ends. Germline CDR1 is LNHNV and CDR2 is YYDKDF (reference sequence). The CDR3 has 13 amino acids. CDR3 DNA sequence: TGTGCCACCAGCAGAGATAGGGGCCAGCCCCAGCATTTT. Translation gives CATSRDRGQPQHF.

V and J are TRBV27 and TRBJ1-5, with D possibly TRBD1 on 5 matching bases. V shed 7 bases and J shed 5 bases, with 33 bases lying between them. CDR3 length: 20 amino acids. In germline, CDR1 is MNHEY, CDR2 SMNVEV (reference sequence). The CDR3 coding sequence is TGTGCCAGCACCCTGGAGCGGGGGGTAGAATCAGTCACCCCCCATCAGCCCCAGCATTTT. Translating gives CASTLERGVESVTPHQPQHF.

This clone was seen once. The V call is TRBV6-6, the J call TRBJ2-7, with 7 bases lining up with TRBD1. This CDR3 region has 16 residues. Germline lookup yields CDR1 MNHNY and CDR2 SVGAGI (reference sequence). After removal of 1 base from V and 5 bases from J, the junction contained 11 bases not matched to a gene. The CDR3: CASSYWSGQYAHEQYF. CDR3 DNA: TGTGCCAGCAGTTACTGGTCGGGACAGTATGCCCACGAGCAGTACTTC.

CDR3 sequence reads: CASGMTGGKEKAFF. The CDR3 bases are TGTGCCAGCGGCATGACAGGGGGAAAGGAAAAAGCTTTCTTT. The chain joins TRBV6-6 to TRBJ1-1, with TRBD1 identical over 9 bases. CDR3 length equals 14 residues. Germline V CDR1 and CDR2: MNHNY, SVGAGI (reference sequence). The trim removed 8 bases at V and 9 bases at J, leaving 13 bases unmatched.

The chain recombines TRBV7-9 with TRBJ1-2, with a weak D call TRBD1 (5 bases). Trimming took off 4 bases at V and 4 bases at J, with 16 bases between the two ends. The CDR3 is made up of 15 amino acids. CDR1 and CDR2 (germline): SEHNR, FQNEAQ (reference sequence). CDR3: CASSSSGLPSYGYTF. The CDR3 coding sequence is TGTGCCAGCAGCTCTTCGGGACTTCCGAGCTATGGCTACACCTTC.

CDR3 protein: CASHEGETQYF. DNA for the CDR3: TGCGCCAGCCATGAAGGAGAGACCCAGTACTTC. The chain recombines TRBV5-1 with TRBJ2-5; D remains ambiguous. CDR3 length equals 11 residues. V lost 7 bases and J lost 4, with 8 bases in between. The germline CDR1 and CDR2 sequences are SGHRS and YFSETQ.